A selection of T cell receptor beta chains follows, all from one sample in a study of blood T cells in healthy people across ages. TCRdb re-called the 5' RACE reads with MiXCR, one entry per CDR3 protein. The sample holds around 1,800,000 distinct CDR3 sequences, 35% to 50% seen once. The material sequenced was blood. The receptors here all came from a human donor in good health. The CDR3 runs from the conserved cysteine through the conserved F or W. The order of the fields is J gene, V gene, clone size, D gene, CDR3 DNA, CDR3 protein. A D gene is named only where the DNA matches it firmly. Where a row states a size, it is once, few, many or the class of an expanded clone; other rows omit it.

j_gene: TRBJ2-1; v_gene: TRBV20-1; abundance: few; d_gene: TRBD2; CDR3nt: TGCAGTGCTAGTCGGGGGGTCGTCTCCAATGAGCAGTTCTTC; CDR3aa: CSASRGVVSNEQFF
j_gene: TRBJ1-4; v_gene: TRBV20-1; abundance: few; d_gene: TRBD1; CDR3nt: TGCAGTGCAGGTTCCGGGACAGCTAATGAAAAACTGTTTTTT; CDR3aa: CSAGSGTANEKLFF
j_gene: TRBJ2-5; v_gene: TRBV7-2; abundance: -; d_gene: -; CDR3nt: TGTGCCAGCAGCTTAGTTGGAACTAGGGCCCAGTACTTC; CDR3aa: CASSLVGTRAQYF
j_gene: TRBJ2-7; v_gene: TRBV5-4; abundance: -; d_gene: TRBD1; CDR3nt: TGTGCCAGCAGCTTTACTCGACAGGGGGGCTACGAGCAGTACTTC; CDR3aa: CASSFTRQGGYEQYF
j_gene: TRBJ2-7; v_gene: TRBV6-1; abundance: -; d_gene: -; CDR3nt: TGTGCCAGCAGTGACCTGATGCAACTGGGCTACGAGCAGTACTTC; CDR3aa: CASSDLMQLGYEQYF
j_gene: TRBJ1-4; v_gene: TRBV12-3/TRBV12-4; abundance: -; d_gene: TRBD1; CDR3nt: TGTGCCAGCAGGGCGACAGGGAGGGAAAAACTGTTTTTT; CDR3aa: CASRATGREKLFF
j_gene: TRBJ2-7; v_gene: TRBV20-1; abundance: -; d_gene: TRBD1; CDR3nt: TGCAGTGCTACGGACAGGGGGCAGGTCTACGAGCAGTACTTC; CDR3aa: CSATDRGQVYEQYF
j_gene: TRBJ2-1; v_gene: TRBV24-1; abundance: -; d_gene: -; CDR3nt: TGTGCCACCAGTGGGCGGGACAATGAGCAGTTCTTC; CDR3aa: CATSGRDNEQFF
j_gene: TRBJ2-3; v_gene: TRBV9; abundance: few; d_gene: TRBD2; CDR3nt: TGTGCCAGCAGCGCTGGAGGAACTAGCGAGTTGACAGATACGCAGTATTTT; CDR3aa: CASSAGGTSELTDTQYF
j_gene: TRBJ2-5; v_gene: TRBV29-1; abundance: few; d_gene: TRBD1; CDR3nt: TGCAGCGCCTCTCGGGGACAGGGGAGGGAGACCCAGTACTTC; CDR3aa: CSASRGQGRETQYF
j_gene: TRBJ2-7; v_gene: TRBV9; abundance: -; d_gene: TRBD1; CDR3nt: TGTGCCAGCAGCCCAGACAGGGGGAGTGAGACCCTGTACTTC; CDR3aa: CASSPDRGSETLYF
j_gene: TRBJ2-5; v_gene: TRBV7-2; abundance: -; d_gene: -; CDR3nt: TGTGCCAGCAGCTTAGACGGTTTGAGGTCGGGAGAGACCCAGTACTTC; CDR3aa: CASSLDGLRSGETQYF
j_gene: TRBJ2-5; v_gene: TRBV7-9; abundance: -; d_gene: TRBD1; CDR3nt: TGTGCCAGCAGCTCGAAGGGACAGCAAGAGACCCAGTACTTC; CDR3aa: CASSSKGQQETQYF
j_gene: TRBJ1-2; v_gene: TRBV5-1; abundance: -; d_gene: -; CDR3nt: TGCGCCAGCAGCTTGACACCTCCTAGTGGCTACACCTTC; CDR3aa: CASSLTPPSGYTF
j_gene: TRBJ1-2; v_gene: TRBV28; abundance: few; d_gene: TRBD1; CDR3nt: TGTGCCAGCAGCGAGAGGACAGGGGGACTTGGAGGCTACACCTTC; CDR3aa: CASSERTGGLGGYTF
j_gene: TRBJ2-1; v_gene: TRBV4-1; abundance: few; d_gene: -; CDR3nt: TGCGCCAGCAGCCAAGTGGACGGCTACAATGAGCAGTTCTTC; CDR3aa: CASSQVDGYNEQFF
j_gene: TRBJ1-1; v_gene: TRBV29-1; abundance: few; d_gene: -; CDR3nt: TGCAGCGTTGAGGGCGGAACAGGTACCCGGAACACTGAAGCTTTCTTT; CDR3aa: CSVEGGTGTRNTEAFF
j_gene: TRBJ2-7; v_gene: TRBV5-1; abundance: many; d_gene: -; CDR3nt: TGTGCCAGCAGCTTAGCACAGGGATACGAGCAGTACTTC; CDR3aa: CASSLAQGYEQYF
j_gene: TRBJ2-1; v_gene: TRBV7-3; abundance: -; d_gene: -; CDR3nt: TGTGCCAGCAGCTTACATGACCTAGATCTGCAGTTCTTC; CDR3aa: CASSLHDLDLQFF
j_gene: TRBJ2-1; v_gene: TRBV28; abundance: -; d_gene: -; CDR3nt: TGTGCCAGCGGAGGGCAGTTCTTC; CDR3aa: CASGGQFF
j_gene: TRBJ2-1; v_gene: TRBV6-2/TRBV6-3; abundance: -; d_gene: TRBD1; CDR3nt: TGTGCCAGCAGTTACCACAGGGGATACAATGAGCAGTTCTTC; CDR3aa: CASSYHRGYNEQFF
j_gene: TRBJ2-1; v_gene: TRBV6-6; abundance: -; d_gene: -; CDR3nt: TGTGCCAGCAGCCCCTACAGGGAGGGTAATATGAATGAGCAGTTCTTC; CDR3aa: CASSPYREGNMNEQFF
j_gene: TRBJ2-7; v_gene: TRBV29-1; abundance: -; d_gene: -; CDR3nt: TGCAGCGTTGCCCTAGTGACCCCCTACAATGAGCAGTACTTC; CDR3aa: CSVALVTPYNEQYF
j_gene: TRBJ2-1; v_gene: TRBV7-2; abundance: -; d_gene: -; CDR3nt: TGTGCCAGCAGCTACACCGGGACTGGCAATGAGCAGTTCTTC; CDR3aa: CASSYTGTGNEQFF
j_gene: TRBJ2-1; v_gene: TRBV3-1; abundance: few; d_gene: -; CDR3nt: TGTGCCAGCAGCCAAGCTATCCCCAGTGCCTACAATGAGCAGTTCTTC; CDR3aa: CASSQAIPSAYNEQFF
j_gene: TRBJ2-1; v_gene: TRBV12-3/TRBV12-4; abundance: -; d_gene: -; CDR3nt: TGTGCCAGCAGTAGACATGGGGGTAACAATGAGCAGTTCTTC; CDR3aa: CASSRHGGNNEQFF
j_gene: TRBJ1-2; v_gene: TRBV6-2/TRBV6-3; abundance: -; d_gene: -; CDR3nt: TGTGCCAGCAGTTACGGGTTAACTAAAGGCTACACCTTC; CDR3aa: CASSYGLTKGYTF
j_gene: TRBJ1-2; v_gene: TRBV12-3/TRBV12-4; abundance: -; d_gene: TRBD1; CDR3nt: TGTGCCAGCAGTTTCATCCGGACAGGGAACTATGGCTACACCTTC; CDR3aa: CASSFIRTGNYGYTF
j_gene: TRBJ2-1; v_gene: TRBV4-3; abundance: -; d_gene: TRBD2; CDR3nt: TGCGCCAGCAGCCAAAGCCTGCCCGGGACTAGCCTGGGTAAGCAGTTCTTC; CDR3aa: CASSQSLPGTSLGKQFF
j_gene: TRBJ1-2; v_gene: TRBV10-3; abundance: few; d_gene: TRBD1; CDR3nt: TGTGCCATCAGAGACAGGGAGGGGGGTGGCTACACCTTC; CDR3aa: CAIRDREGGGYTF
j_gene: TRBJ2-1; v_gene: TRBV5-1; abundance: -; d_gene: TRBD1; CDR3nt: TGCGCCAGCAGCTGGAGGGTGACAGGGGACAATGAGCAGTTCTTC; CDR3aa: CASSWRVTGDNEQFF
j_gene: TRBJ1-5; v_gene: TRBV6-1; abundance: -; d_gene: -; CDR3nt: TGTGCCAGCAGTGACCTCGGCAGGGGAGATCAGCCCCAGCATTTT; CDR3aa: CASSDLGRGDQPQHF
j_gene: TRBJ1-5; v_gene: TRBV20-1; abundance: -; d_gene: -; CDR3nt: TGCAGTGCTAGTCTGAACAATCAGCCCCAGCATTTT; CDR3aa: CSASLNNQPQHF
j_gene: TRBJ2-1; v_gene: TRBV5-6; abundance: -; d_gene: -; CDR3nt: TGTGCCAGCAGCCCCCCTCTTTCGGTCAATGAGCAGTTCTTC; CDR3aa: CASSPPLSVNEQFF
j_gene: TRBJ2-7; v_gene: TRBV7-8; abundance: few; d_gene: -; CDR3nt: TGTGCCAGCAGCTTACCACTAGAGGCCTACGAGCAGTACTTC; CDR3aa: CASSLPLEAYEQYF
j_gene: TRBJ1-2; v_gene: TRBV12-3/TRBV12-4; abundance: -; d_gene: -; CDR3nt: TGTGCCAGCAGGTTTGTAGGGGACAACGATGGCTACACCTTC; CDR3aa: CASRFVGDNDGYTF
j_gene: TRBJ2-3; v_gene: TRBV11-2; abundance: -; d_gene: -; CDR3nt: TGTGCCAGCAGCACCACAGGGTCGCCCACAGATACGCAGTATTTT; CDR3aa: CASSTTGSPTDTQYF
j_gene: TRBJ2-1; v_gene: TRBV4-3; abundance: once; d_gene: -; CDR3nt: TGCGCCAGCAGCCAAGATTTTAAGCGGAGATACAATGAGCAGTTCTTC; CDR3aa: CASSQDFKRRYNEQFF
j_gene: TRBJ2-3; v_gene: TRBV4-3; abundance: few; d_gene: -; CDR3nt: TGCGCCAGCAGCCAAGAGACCCCCTCGAGTACTAGCACAGATACGCAGTATTTT; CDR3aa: CASSQETPSSTSTDTQYF
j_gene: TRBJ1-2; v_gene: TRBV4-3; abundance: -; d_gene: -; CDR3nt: TGCGCCAGCAGCCAACTGGGTCCTTATGGCTACACCTTC; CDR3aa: CASSQLGPYGYTF
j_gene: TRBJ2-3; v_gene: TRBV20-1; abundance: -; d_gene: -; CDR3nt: TGCAGTGCCAAGACTCAGTGGAGGTCAGATACGCAGTATTTT; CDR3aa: CSAKTQWRSDTQYF
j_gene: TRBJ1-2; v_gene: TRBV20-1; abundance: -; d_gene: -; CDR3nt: TGCAGTGCTAGAGATTCTCAGGGAGGCGGCTACACCTTC; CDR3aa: CSARDSQGGGYTF
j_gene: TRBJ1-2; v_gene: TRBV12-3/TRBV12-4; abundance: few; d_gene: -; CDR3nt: TGTGCCAGCAGATCAATCGGGGGGGCTAACTATGGCTACACCTTC; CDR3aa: CASRSIGGANYGYTF
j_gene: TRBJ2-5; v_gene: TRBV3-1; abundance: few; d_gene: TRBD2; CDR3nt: TGTGCCAGCAGCCAGGGGACTAGTTTTAGACCAGAGACCCAGTACTTC; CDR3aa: CASSQGTSFRPETQYF
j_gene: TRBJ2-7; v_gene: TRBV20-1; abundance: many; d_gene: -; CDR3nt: TGCAGTGCTCGCGACAGATCCTACGAGCAGTACTTC; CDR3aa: CSARDRSYEQYF
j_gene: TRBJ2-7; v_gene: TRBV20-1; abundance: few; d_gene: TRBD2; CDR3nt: TGCAGTGCTAGGATTCTAGCGGGGGGGCTTAACGAGCAGTACTTC; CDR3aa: CSARILAGGLNEQYF
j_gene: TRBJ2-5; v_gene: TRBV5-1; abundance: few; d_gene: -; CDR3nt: TGCGCCAGCAGCTTGGTTGTTCTGGAGACCCAGTACTTC; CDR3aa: CASSLVVLETQYF